This T cell receptor (beta chain) was retrieved from a study of blood T cell repertoires in COVID-19 (dated by TCRdb to 2018 to 2020). For the wider study: The collaborator samples originated in the United States, Italy and Spain and spanned the acute and convalescent phases of COVID-19. The prospective study material was composed of cDNA or gDNA derived from T cells, B-cell-depleted T cells, or PBMCs. Deeply sampled blood TCRbeta repertoires from subjects exposed to, actively infected with, or recovered from COVID-19 were included in the dataset. A freely available public database, intended as a resource for researchers studying the immune response to SARS-CoV-2, is where the repertoires were released. The samples were drawn from two sources: the first 160 participants of the ongoing ImmuneRACE study, and about 1,300 subjects contributed by 6 global collaborators. The sample metadata nearly always contained a de-identified subject ID, COVID-19 status, age in years and sex. HLA class I and class II types, where available, came from metadata supplied by the sample provider rather than from assay-based typing. What the authors observed across the whole study: Clinical and demographic metadata were provided uncurated, with the amount varying by source and participant.

This clone was seen a handful of times. Its recognized antigen is unknown. No base-level quality is on record; no much larger clone is a single base apart. The immunoSEQ Assay, a bias-controlled multiplex PCR, was used to amplify TCRbeta CDR3 regions from genomic DNA. Processing in the source paper ran as follows. The number of nucleated cells in each sample was estimated from the amplification of reference gene primers within the assay. Sequence reads were collapsed and filtered to measure the absolute abundance of every unique TCRbeta CDR3 rearrangement. For each sample, productive Simpson clonality was calculated by taking the square root of Simpson's diversity index across productive rearrangements. TCRdb re-hosts the immuneACCESS table, in-frame sequences only. Its copies lack some clones; in the studies checked, an unresolved V gene accounts for under half of them, and the cause for the rest is not known. Clonal size and the V and J genes are those of that table, whereas D and trimming came from the DNA. The sample table holds roughly 120,000 clones, of which approximately 80% were seen once. The ten largest account for less than 8% of the sample.

The CDR3 contains 16 residues, cysteine and phenylalanine counted. Just CDR3 DNA is preserved here, 48 bases in frame from base 1. The germline ends are 20 bases apart after V is trimmed by 4 bases and J by 4 bases. Per the germline V gene, SGDLS is the CDR1 and YYNGEE is the CDR2. Each collaborating institution followed its own protocols to collect whole blood in K2EDTA tubes. Collaborator samples were shipped for TCRbeta analysis as frozen whole blood, isolated PBMCs, or DNA extracted from either sample type. The sequenced sample consisted of peripheral blood. The rearrangement joined TRBV9 to TRBJ1-2, with no confidently assigned D gene. The receptor's source is a woman older than 75 with active or convalescent COVID-19. The DNA reads as follows: TGTGCCAGCAGCCCAAACCCTAGCGGCCACCTCTATGGCTACACCTTC. Translated, it reads CASSPNPSGHLYGYTF.